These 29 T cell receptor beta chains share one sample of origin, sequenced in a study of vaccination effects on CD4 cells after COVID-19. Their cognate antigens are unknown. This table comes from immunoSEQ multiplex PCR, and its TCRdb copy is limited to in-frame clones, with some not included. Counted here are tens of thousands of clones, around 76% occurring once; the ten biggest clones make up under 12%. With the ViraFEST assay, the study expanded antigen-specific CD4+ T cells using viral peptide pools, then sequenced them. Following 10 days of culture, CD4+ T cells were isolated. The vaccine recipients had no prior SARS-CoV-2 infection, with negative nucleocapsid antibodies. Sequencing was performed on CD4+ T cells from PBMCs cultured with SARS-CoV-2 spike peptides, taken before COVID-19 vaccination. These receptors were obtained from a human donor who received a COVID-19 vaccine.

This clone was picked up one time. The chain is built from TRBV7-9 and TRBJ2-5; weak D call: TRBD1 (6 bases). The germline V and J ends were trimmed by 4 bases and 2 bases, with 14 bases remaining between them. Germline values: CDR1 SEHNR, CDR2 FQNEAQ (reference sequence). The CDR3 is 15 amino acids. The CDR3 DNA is TGTGCCAGCAGCTCCCCCAACAGGGCGCAAGAGACCCAGTACTTC. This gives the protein CASSSPNRAQETQYF.

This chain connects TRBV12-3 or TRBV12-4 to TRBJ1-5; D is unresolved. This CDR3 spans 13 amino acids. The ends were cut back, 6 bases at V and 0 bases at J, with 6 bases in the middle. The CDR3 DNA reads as TGTGCCAGCAGCCGAAATAGCAATCAGCCCCAGCATTTT. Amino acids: CASSRNSNQPQHF.

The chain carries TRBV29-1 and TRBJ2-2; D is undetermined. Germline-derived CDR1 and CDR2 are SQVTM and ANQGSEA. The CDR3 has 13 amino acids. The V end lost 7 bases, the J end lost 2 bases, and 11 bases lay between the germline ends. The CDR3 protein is CSATTRNTGELFF. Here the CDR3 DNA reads TGCAGCGCGACGACCCGAAACACCGGGGAGCTGTTTTTT.

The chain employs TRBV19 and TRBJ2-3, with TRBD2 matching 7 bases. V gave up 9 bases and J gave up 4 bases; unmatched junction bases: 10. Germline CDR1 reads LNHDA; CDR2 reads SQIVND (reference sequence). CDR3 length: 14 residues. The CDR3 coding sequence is TGTGCCAGCGCGGACGGGGGGACGCCAGATACGCAGTATTTT. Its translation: CASADGGTPDTQYF.

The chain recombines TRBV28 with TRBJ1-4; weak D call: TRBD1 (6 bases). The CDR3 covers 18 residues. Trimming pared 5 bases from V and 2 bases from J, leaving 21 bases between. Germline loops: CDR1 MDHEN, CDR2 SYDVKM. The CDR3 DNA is TGTGCCAGCAGTGGATCCGGGACATTAGATCTCACTAATGAAAAACTGTTTTTT. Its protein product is CASSGSGTLDLTNEKLFF.

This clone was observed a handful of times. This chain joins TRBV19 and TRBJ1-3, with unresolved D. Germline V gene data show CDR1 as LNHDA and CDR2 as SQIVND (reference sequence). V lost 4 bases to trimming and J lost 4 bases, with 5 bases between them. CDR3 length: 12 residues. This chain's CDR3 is CASSTGGNTIYF. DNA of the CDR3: TGTGCCAGTAGTACGGGGGGAAACACCATATATTTT.

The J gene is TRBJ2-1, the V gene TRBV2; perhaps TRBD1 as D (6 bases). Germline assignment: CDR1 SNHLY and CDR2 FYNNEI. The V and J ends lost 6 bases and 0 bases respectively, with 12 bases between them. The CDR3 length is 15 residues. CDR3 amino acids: CASRDRYSSYNEQFF. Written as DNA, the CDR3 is TGTGCCAGCAGGGACAGATACAGCTCCTACAATGAGCAGTTCTTC.

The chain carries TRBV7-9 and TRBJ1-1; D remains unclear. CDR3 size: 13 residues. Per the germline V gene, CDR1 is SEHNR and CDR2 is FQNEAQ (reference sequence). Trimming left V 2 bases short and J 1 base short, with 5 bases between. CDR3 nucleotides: TGTGCCAGCAGCTTACGACAGAACACTGAAGCTTTCTTT. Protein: CASSLRQNTEAFF.

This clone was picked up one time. CDR3 in amino acids: CASRYGSDETQYF. The CDR3 DNA follows: TGCGCCAGCAGATACGGGTCGGACGAGACCCAGTACTTC. The gene calls are TRBV5-1 and TRBJ2-5, with D unclear. This CDR3 contains 13 residues. Deletions cut 5 bases from V and 5 bases from J, with 13 bases between. The V gene's germline CDR1 is SGHRS and CDR2 YFSETQ.

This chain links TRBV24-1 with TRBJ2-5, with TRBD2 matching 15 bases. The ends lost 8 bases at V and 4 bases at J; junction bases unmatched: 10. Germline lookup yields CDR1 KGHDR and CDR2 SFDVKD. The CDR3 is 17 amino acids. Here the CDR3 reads CATNPGLAGGRSETQYF. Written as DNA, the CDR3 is TGTGCCACCAATCCGGGACTAGCGGGGGGCCGATCAGAGACCCAGTACTTC.

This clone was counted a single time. The CDR3 sequence is CASSPSWSQETQYF. DNA of the CDR3: TGTGCCAGCAGCCCATCTTGGTCCCAAGAGACCCAGTACTTC. The chain joins TRBV6-5 to TRBJ2-5; D is unresolved. In germline, CDR1 is MNHEY, CDR2 SVGAGI. V lost 6 bases and J 1 base, leaving 12 bases between the germline ends. The CDR3 contains 14 residues.

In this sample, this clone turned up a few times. CDR3 region: CASSQGVFYEQYV. The DNA of the CDR3 is TGTGCCAGCAGCCAAGGTGTCTTCTACGAGCAGTACGTC. V and J are TRBV3-1 (or the pseudogene TRBV3-2) and TRBJ2-7; D uncertain. CDR3 size: 13 residues. Trimming took off 1 base at V and 3 bases at J, with 7 bases between the two ends. Germline V lookup: CDR1 LGHDT, CDR2 YNNKEL (reference sequence).

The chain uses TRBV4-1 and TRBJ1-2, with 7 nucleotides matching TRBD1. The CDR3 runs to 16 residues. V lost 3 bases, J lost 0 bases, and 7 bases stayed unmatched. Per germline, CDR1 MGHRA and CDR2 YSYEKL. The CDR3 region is CASSQLGQSSNYGYTF. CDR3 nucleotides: TGCGCCAGCAGCCAGCTGGGACAGTCTTCTAACTATGGCTACACCTTC.

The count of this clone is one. CDR3 sequence: CSVTPGLSNEQFF. Here the CDR3 DNA reads TGCAGCGTAACACCGGGACTATCCAATGAGCAGTTCTTC. The chain couples TRBV29-1 to TRBJ2-1; 7 bases fit TRBD2. Germline V gives CDR1 SQVTM, CDR2 ANQGSEA. CDR3 length equals 13 residues. Germline trimming cut 6 bases from V and 6 bases from J; bases unmatched to any gene: 8.

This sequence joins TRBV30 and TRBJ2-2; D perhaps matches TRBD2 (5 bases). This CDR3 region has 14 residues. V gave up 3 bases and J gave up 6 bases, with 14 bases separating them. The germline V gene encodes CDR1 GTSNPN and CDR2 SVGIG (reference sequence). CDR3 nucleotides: TGTGCCTGGAGGGGAATGGGAGCGGCCGGGGAGCTGTTTTTT. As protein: CAWRGMGAAGELFF.

The CDR3 sequence is CASSLLSGGADGYTF. CDR3 nucleotide sequence: TGCGCCAGCAGCCTTCTCTCGGGGGGCGCTGATGGCTACACCTTC. The rearrangement uses TRBV4-3 and TRBJ1-2; TRBD1 is a possible D gene (6 bases). The V and J ends lost 4 bases and 6 bases respectively, with 18 bases between them. The CDR3 runs to 15 residues. Germline V gene lookup returns CDR1 LGHNA and CDR2 YSLEER.

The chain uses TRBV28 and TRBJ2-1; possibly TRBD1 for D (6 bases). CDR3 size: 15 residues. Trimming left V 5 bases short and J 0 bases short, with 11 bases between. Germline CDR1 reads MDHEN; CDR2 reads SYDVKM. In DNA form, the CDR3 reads TGTGCCAGCAGTCCCACAGGGAGCTCCTACAATGAGCAGTTCTTC. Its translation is CASSPTGSSYNEQFF. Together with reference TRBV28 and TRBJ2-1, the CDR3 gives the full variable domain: DVKVTQSSRYLVKRTGEKVFLECVQDMDHENMFWYRQDPGLGLRLIYFSYDVKMKEKGDIPEGYSVSREKKERFSLILESASTNQTSMYLCASSPTGSSYNEQFFGPGTRLTVL.

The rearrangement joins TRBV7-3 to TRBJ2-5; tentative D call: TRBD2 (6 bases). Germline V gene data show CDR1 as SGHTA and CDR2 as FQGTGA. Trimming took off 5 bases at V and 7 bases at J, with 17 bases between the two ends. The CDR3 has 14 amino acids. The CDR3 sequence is CASSPHAGYGTQYF. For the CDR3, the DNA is TGTGCCAGCAGCCCACACGCGGGGTACGGGACCCAGTACTTC.

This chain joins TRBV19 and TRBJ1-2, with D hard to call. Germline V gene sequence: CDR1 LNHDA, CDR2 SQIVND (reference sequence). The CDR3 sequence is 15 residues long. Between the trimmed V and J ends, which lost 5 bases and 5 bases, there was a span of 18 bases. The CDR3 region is CASSPDIFQSYGYTF. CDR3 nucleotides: TGTGCCAGTAGTCCTGACATATTCCAATCATATGGCTACACCTTC.

This chain's CDR3 is CASSGQGARTEAFF. The CDR3, as DNA: TGTGCCAGCAGTGGACAGGGGGCGAGGACTGAAGCTTTCTTT. The chain links TRBV6-2 or TRBV6-3 to TRBJ1-1, with TRBD1 matching 11 bases. The CDR3 has 14 amino acids. The ends lost 5 bases at V and 5 bases at J; junction bases unmatched: 4. CDR1 is MNHEY, CDR2 SVGEGT, per germline.

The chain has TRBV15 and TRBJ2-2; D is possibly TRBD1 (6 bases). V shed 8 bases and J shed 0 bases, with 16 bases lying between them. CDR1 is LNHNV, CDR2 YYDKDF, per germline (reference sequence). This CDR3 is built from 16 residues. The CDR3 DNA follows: TGTGCCACCGGGGGACATGGGAACGCGAACACCGGGGAGCTGTTTTTT. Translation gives CATGGHGNANTGELFF.

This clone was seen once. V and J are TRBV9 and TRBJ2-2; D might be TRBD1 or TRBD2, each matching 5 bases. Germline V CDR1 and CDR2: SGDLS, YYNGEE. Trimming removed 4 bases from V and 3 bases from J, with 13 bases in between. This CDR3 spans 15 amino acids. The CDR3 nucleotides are TGTGCCAGCAGCTCGGGACCGGTTCACACCGGGGAGCTGTTTTTT. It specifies CASSSGPVHTGELFF.

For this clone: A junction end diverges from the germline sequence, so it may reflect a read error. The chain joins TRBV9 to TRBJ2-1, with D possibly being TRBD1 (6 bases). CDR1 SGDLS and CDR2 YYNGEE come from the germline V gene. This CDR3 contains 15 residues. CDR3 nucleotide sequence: TGTACCAGCAGCGTAGTAGGGGGAGCTTACAATGAGCAGTTCTTC. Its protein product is CTSSVVGGAYNEQFF.

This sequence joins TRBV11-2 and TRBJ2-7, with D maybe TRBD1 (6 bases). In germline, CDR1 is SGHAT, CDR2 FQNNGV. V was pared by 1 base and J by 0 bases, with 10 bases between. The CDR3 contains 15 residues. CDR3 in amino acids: CASSLGTEVSYEQYV. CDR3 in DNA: TGTGCCAGCAGCTTAGGGACAGAAGTCTCCTACGAGCAGTACGTC.

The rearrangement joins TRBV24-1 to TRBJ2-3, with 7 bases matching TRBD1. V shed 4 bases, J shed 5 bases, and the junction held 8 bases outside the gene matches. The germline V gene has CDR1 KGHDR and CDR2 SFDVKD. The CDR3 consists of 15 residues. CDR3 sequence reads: CATSDRQGGQDTQYF. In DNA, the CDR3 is TGTGCCACCAGTGACAGACAGGGCGGACAAGATACGCAGTATTTT.

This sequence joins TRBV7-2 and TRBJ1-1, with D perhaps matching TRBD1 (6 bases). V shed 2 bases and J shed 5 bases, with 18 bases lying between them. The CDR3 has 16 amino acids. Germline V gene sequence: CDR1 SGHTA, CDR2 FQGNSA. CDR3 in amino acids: CASSLSGTRIWTEAFF. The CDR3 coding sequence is TGTGCCAGCAGCTTAAGCGGGACACGGATTTGGACTGAAGCTTTCTTT.

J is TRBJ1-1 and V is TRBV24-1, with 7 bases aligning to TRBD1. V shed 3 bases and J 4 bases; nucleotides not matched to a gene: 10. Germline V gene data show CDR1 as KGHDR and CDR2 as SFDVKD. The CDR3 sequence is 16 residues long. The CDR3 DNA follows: TGTGCCACCAGTGATGGCGGACAGGCGGACCTCACTGAAGCTTTCTTT. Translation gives CATSDGGQADLTEAFF.

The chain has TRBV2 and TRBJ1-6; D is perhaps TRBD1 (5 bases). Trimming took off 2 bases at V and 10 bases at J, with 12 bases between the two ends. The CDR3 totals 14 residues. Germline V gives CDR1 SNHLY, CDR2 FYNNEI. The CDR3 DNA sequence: TGTGCCAGCAGTGAAATCGTCAGGGACTCACCCCTCCACTTT. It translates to CASSEIVRDSPLHF. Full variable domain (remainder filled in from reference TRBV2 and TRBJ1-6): EPEVTQTPSHQVTQMGQEVILRCVPISNHLYFYWYRQILGQKVEFLVSFYNNEISEKSEIFDDQFSVERPDGSNFTLKIRSTKLEDSAMYFCASSEIVRDSPLHFGNGTRLTVT.

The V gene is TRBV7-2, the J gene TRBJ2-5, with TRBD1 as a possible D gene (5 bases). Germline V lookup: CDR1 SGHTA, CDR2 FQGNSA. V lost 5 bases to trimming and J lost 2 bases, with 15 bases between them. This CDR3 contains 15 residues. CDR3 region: CASSGVGQIQETQYF. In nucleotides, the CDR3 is TGTGCCAGCAGCGGGGTCGGACAAATACAAGAGACCCAGTACTTC.